The clone carrying this T cell receptor (beta chain) occurred once. TCRdb's copy holds only in-frame clones and misses some; the assay was immunoSEQ multiplex PCR. The data contain 150,000 to 200,000 clones, about nine tenths of them singletons. These data originate in a study of control samples from healthy donors and cancer patients. The CDR3 contains 13 residues. In germline, CDR1 is SGHRS, CDR2 YFSETQ. Trimming cost V 4 bases and J 3 bases, with 7 bases left between them. This sequence originates from a woman in her forties in good health. The V and J genes are TRBV5-1 and TRBJ2-2; D call uncertain. Specimen: blood. The CDR3 DNA reads as TGCGCCAGCAGCCCGGGTGACACCGGGGAGCTGTTTTTT. This gives the protein CASSPGDTGELFF.